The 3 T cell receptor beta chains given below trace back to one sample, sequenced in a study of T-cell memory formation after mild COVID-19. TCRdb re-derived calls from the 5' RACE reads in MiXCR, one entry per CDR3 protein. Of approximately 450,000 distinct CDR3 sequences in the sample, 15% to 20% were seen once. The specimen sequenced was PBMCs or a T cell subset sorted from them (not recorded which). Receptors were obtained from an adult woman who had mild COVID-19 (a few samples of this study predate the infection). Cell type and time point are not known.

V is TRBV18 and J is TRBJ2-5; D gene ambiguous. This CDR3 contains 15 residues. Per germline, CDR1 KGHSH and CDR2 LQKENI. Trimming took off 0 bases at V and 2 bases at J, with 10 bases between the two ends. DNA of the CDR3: TGTGCCAGCTCACCACCGGGCTACATTCAAGAGACCCAGTACTTC. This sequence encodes CASSPPGYIQETQYF. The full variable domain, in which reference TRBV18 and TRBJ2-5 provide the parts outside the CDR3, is NAGVMQNPRHLVRRRGQEARLRCSPMKGHSHVYWYRQLPEEGLKFMVYLQKENIIDESGMPKERFSAEFPKEGPSILRIQQVVRGDSAAYFCASSPPGYIQETQYFGPGTRLLVL.

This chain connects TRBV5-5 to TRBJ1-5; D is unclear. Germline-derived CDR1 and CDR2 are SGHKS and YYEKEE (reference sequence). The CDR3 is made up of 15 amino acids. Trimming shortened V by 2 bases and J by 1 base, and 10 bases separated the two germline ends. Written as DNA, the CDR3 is TGTGCCAGCAGCTTTGGTGCCCTCAGCAATCAGCCCCAGCATTTT. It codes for CASSFGALSNQPQHF.

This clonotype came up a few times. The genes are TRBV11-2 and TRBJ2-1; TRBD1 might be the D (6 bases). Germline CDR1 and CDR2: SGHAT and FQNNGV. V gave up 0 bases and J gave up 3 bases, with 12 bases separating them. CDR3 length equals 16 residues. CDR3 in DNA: TGTGCCAGCAGCTTAGAAGACAGGAGGTTCTACAATGAGCAGTTCTTC. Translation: CASSLEDRRFYNEQFF.